This paragraph reports one T cell receptor (beta chain). Its binding antigen is unknown. At one end the junction does not follow the germline gene, possibly because of a read error. This sample stems from a study of CD8 T cells in ankylosing spondylitis (TCRdb year 2017). Some background on the complete study: To find TCR variants linked to disease, the study profiled T cell receptor beta repertoires in ankylosing spondylitis patients and healthy donors. The whole study cohort included about a hundred healthy donors and over 20 ankylosing spondylitis patients. Peripheral blood was sampled, and synovial fluid was additionally collected from ankylosing spondylitis patients. General study outcomes and caveats: Some motif variants had previously been reported in the synovial fluid and blood of reactive arthritis patients, which suggests shared mechanisms of disease initiation. The disease-linked clones had a CD8+ phenotype and were found at relatively low frequencies in peripheral blood. According to the report, matched synovial fluid samples from ankylosing spondylitis patients were significantly enriched for the disease-linked clones. Blood from ankylosing spondylitis patients appeared to be characterized by a TCR beta motif made up of several highly homologous amino acid variants.

The CDR3 sequence holds 14 residues, the cysteine and phenylalanine included. Here the CDR3 DNA is all that survives: 42 bases in frame from base 1. From a lookup of the germline V gene, CDR1 and CDR2 are SQVTM and ANQGSEA. Sequenced using an Illumina HiSeq 2500. Quantitative 5'-RACE with molecular barcodes was the method used to prepare the TCR beta libraries. The paper's processing steps were these. A new computational method, built on a probabilistic model of VDJ rearrangement, was used to identify disease-linked TCR variants. TCRdb handled the public reads itself, with Q25 trimming in fastp and clone calling in MiXCR, and kept productive beta chains. Rows are unified per CDR3 protein, each entry keeping the most common DNA and genes. The V and J calls reflect TCRdb's pipeline rather than the authors' work. This sample lists hundreds of thousands of distinct CDR3 sequences; roughly 10% were detected once. Jointly, the top ten make up roughly 0.51% of the sample.

The rearranged chain carries TRBV29-1 and TRBJ1-1; no D gene call is confident. Sequencing was performed on blood, either unsorted or a sorted T cell fraction (not recorded which). The TCR sequence derives from a male donor with ankylosing spondylitis. The nucleotide sequence is TGCAGCGTTGTGGGCTCGGGCAGTAGAACTGGAGCTTTCTTT. This encodes CSVVGSGSRTGAFF. With the portions outside the CDR3 filled from the reference TRBV29-1 and TRBJ1-1 genes, the complete variable region becomes SAVISQKPSRDICQRGTSLTIQCQVDSQVTMMFWYRQQPGQSLTLIATANQGSEATYESGFVIDKFPISRPNLTFSTLTVSNMSPEDSSIYLCSVVGSGSRTGAFFGQGTRLTVV.